The 25 T cell receptor beta chains below were found in one sample sequenced in a study of T cells after yellow fever vaccination. TCRdb itself ran the 5' RACE reads through MiXCR, one entry per CDR3 protein. The sample lists roughly 60,000 distinct CDR3 sequences, roughly 6.9% occurring once. This material consisted of CD8+ T cells sorted from PBMCs, taken on the day of the first yellow fever vaccination. The receptor set was obtained from a man aged 18 to 30 who received the YFV17D yellow fever vaccine.

This clonotype occurred a few times. J is TRBJ1-1 and V is TRBV6-5; TRBD1 agrees at 8 bases. The ends lost 3 bases at V and 5 bases at J; junction bases unmatched: 11. Germline CDR1 reads MNHEY; CDR2 reads SVGAGI. This CDR3 spans 16 amino acids. The CDR3 loop reads CASSYRVDRVGTEAFF. In nucleotides, the CDR3 is TGTGCCAGCAGTTATAGGGTGGACAGGGTAGGGACTGAAGCTTTCTTT.

The chain recombines TRBV6-2 or TRBV6-3 with TRBJ2-1, with 9 bases lining up with TRBD2. The J segment lost 6 bases and the V segment lost 7 bases, leaving 10 bases of the junction unmatched. Germline CDR1 is MNHEY and CDR2 is SVGEGT. The CDR3 extends over 15 amino acids. The CDR3 region has the DNA TGTGCCAGCAAGTTGACTAGCGGTTCATTCAATGAGCAGTTCTTC. Translating it yields CASKLTSGSFNEQFF.

This clonotype was seen only a few times. The chain carries TRBV5-1 and TRBJ1-1; the match to TRBD1 covers 7 bases. In germline, CDR1 is SGHRS, CDR2 YFSETQ. This CDR3 contains 14 residues. Trimming removed 3 bases from V and 5 bases from J; junction bases left unmatched: 7. CDR3: CASSYRGGGTEAFF. CDR3 DNA sequence: TGCGCCAGCAGCTACAGGGGAGGTGGGACTGAAGCTTTCTTT.

V and J are TRBV5-1 and TRBJ1-2; D might be TRBD1 (5 bases). The CDR3 runs 13 residues. Trimming left V 0 bases short and J 6 bases short, with 9 bases between. From germline, CDR1 is SGHRS and CDR2 YFSETQ. Here the CDR3 reads CASSLVRGDGYTF. Written as DNA, the CDR3 is TGCGCCAGCAGCTTGGTGAGGGGCGATGGCTACACCTTC.

This clonotype was observed many times. This chain links TRBV7-2 with TRBJ2-7; 10 nucleotides align to TRBD1. The CDR3 covers 15 residues. The ends lost 5 bases at V and 5 bases at J; junction bases unmatched: 9. In germline, CDR1 is SGHTA, CDR2 FQGNSA. DNA for the CDR3: TGTGCCAGCAGCCACCCCGGGACAGGGGTCGACGAGCAGTACTTC. This encodes CASSHPGTGVDEQYF.

The J gene is TRBJ2-3, the V gene TRBV11-2; 8 nucleotides agree with TRBD2. The J segment lost 6 bases and the V segment lost 7 bases, leaving 9 bases of the junction unmatched. Germline V gene sequence: CDR1 SGHAT, CDR2 FQNNGV. CDR3 length: 14 residues. The CDR3 nucleotides are TGTGCCAGCACACGCGGGGGGCAGTATGATACGCAGTATTTT. As protein: CASTRGGQYDTQYF.

This clonotype was detected only a few times. The chain joins TRBV7-2 to TRBJ1-6, with D perhaps matching TRBD1 (5 bases). V was clipped by 5 bases and J by 2 bases, with 13 bases between them. From germline, CDR1 is SGHTA and CDR2 FQGNSA. This CDR3 has 16 residues. The DNA for the CDR3 is TGTGCCAGCAGCCCCTCTCAGGGACCCTATAATTCACCCCTCCACTTT. This encodes CASSPSQGPYNSPLHF.

Many counts were recorded for this clonotype. The chain links TRBV13 to TRBJ2-1; D is perhaps TRBD1 (5 bases). The germline V gene has CDR1 PRHDT and CDR2 FYEKMQ (reference sequence). The V end was cut by 5 bases, the J end by 7 bases, with 9 bases between. The CDR3 is 12 amino acids. CDR3 sequence: CASSQGSNEQFF. CDR3 DNA sequence: TGTGCCAGCAGCCAGGGATCTAATGAGCAGTTCTTC.

This clonotype came up many times. CDR3 in DNA: TGCAGTGCGGTGGGGCGGGGCGGCACTGAAGCTTTCTTT. It yields the protein CSAVGRGGTEAFF. The rearrangement links TRBV20-1 to TRBJ1-1; D is perhaps TRBD1 (5 bases). There are 13 residues in the CDR3. The V end lost 6 bases, the J end lost 4 bases, and 15 bases lay between the germline ends. Germline CDR1 reads DFQATT; CDR2 reads SNEGSKA (reference sequence).

This clonotype was detected ten times or more. V usage is TRBV4-3 and J usage is TRBJ1-5; no reliable D call. The CDR3 consists of 16 residues. Germline V gene data show CDR1 as LGHNA and CDR2 as YSLEER. The ends were cut back, 0 bases at V and 0 bases at J, with 9 bases in the middle. CDR3 nucleotides: TGCGCCAGCAGCCAAGATAGGACGTATAGCAATCAGCCCCAGCATTTT. Translation: CASSQDRTYSNQPQHF.

A note on this clonotype: A read error may explain this, as a much larger clone is one base away. V and J are TRBV28 and TRBJ1-1, with TRBD1 as a possible D gene (6 bases). Per germline, CDR1 MDHEN and CDR2 SYDVKM. This CDR3 has 13 amino acids. V was trimmed by 7 bases and J by 1 base, leaving 10 bases between them. Written as DNA, the CDR3 is TGTGCCAGCAATTACAGGGAGAACACTGAAGCTTTCTTT. Translation: CASNYRENTEAFF.

This clonotype occurred a few times. The V call is TRBV4-2, the J call TRBJ1-5; D possibly corresponds to TRBD1 (6 bases). Trimming stripped 0 bases from V and 1 base from J, with 10 bases between. Germline V gene lookup returns CDR1 LGHNA and CDR2 YNFKEQ. The CDR3 consists of 16 residues. This CDR3 reads CASSQDPGQSNQPQHF. The CDR3 coding sequence is TGTGCCAGCAGCCAAGATCCAGGACAGAGCAATCAGCCCCAGCATTTT.

This clonotype was counted many times. The genes are TRBV15 and TRBJ2-5; D call uncertain. V lost 3 bases to trimming and J lost 4 bases, with 9 bases between them. CDR1 LNHNV and CDR2 YYDKDF come from the germline V gene (reference sequence). This CDR3 region has 13 residues. CDR3 DNA sequence: TGTGCCACCAGCAGGGAGTGGGGAGAGACCCAGTACTTC. Protein sequence: CATSREWGETQYF.

This clonotype has only a few counts. The chain employs TRBV9 and TRBJ1-6, with D perhaps matching TRBD1 (6 bases). This CDR3 is 15 amino acids long. The V gene lost 0 bases and the J gene lost 9 bases, with 13 bases spanning the gap. CDR1 is SGDLS, CDR2 YYNGEE, per germline. This chain's CDR3 is CASSVEGGSGSPLHF. DNA of the CDR3: TGTGCCAGCAGCGTAGAAGGGGGTAGTGGTTCACCCCTCCACTTT. Variable domain in full (rest from reference TRBV9 and TRBJ1-6): DSGVTQTPKHLITATGQRVTLRCSPRSGDLSVYWYQQSLDQGLQFLIQYYNGEERAKGNILERFSAQQFPDLHSELNLSSLELGDSALYFCASSVEGGSGSPLHFGNGTRLTVT.

This clonotype was counted only a few times. The V and J genes are TRBV5-1 and TRBJ2-7, with D possibly matching TRBD1 (6 bases). V was pared by 4 bases and J by 4 bases, with 15 bases between. CDR1 SGHRS and CDR2 YFSETQ come from the germline V gene. The CDR3 runs to 14 residues. In DNA, the CDR3 is TGCGCCAGCAGCGAAATGGGACATGGGTACGAGCAGTACGTC. Protein: CASSEMGHGYEQYV.

This clonotype was counted many times. The gene calls are TRBV9 and TRBJ1-6, with D unresolved. Germline CDR1 is SGDLS and CDR2 is YYNGEE. This CDR3 is built from 16 residues. The V and J ends lost 0 bases and 5 bases respectively, with 12 bases between them. The CDR3 is CASSVEGAPNNSPLHF. The DNA of the CDR3 is TGTGCCAGCAGCGTAGAGGGAGCTCCTAATAATTCACCCCTCCACTTT.

This clonotype has ten or more counts. V usage is TRBV14 and J usage is TRBJ2-5; D is unresolved. Germline V CDR1 and CDR2: SGHDN, FVKESK. This CDR3 has 15 amino acids. V dropped 2 bases and J dropped 1 base, with 11 bases sitting between them. The chain's CDR3 is CASSQTVDFQETQYF. The DNA of the CDR3 is TGTGCCAGCAGCCAAACCGTCGACTTCCAAGAGACCCAGTACTTC.

The chain recombines TRBV7-9 with TRBJ2-2; perhaps TRBD1 as D (6 bases). Trimming left V 8 bases short and J 2 bases short, with 18 bases between. The CDR3 runs 16 residues. Per germline, CDR1 SEHNR and CDR2 FQNEAQ (reference sequence). CDR3 sequence (DNA): TGTGCCAGCGTCAACTCCGGGACAACCAACACCGGGGAGCTGTTTTTT. Encoded protein: CASVNSGTTNTGELFF. The variable domain in full, with the rest retrieved from reference TRBV7-9 and TRBJ2-2, is DTGVSQNPRHKITKRGQNVTFRCDPISEHNRLYWYRQTLGQGPEFLTYFQNEAQLEKSRLLSDRFSAERPKGSFSTLEIQRTEQGDSAMYLCASVNSGTTNTGELFFGEGSRLTVL.

A few counts support this clonotype. The chain combines TRBV3-1 with TRBJ1-2, with D perhaps matching TRBD1 (5 bases). CDR3 length: 16 amino acids. Deletions cut 1 base from V and 4 bases from J, with 16 bases between. Germline V gives CDR1 LGHDT, CDR2 YNNKEL (reference sequence). This chain's CDR3 is CASSQGPRGSGYGYTF. The CDR3 DNA is TGTGCCAGCAGCCAAGGCCCCCGGGGGTCGGGCTATGGCTACACCTTC.

The chain carries TRBV12-3 or TRBV12-4 and TRBJ1-1, with a possible D match to TRBD1 (5 bases). CDR3 length: 16 amino acids. Trimming took off 5 bases at V and 0 bases at J, with 16 bases between the two ends. CDR3 nucleotides: TGTGCCAGCAGTACCCCTTCGGGGCGGGTGAACACTGAAGCTTTCTTT. Amino acids: CASSTPSGRVNTEAFF.

Many counts were recorded for this clonotype. This chain connects TRBV20-1 to TRBJ1-5, with D possibly matching TRBD1 (6 bases). The CDR3 sequence is 15 residues long. V dropped 6 bases and J dropped 5 bases, with 20 bases sitting between them. Germline CDR1 reads DFQATT; CDR2 reads SNEGSKA (reference sequence). Here the CDR3 reads CSARRHVGGHQPQHF. CDR3 DNA: TGCAGTGCAAGGAGGCACGTAGGGGGGCATCAGCCCCAGCATTTT.

This chain uses TRBV19 with TRBJ2-1; D is perhaps TRBD1 or TRBD2 (6 bases each). V was trimmed by 8 bases and J by 3 bases, leaving 8 bases between them. Germline values: CDR1 LNHDA, CDR2 SQIVND (reference sequence). The CDR3 spans 12 residues. The DNA for the CDR3 is TGTGCCAGTCGGGGGCTCTACAATGAGCAGTTCTTC. Translating gives CASRGLYNEQFF.

This clonotype was counted ten times or more. The chain joins TRBV7-6 to TRBJ1-1; D is perhaps TRBD1 (6 bases). Germline-derived CDR1 and CDR2 are SGHVS and FNYEAQ. Trimming cost V 5 bases and J 4 bases, with 17 bases left between them. The CDR3 has 15 residues. The CDR3 protein is CASSPMDSEGTEAFF. DNA for the CDR3: TGTGCCAGCAGCCCGATGGACAGTGAGGGCACTGAAGCTTTCTTT.

The V gene is TRBV4-1, the J gene TRBJ2-3; possible D gene TRBD2, 5 bases. Germline CDR1 is MGHRA and CDR2 is YSYEKL. Trimming left V 1 base short and J 0 bases short, with 17 bases between. The CDR3 covers 18 residues. The CDR3 sequence is CASSQADFGTSSTDTQYF. The CDR3 DNA follows: TGCGCCAGCAGCCAAGCGGACTTCGGCACCTCTAGCACAGATACGCAGTATTTT.

This clonotype was observed at least ten times. J is TRBJ2-1 and V is TRBV12-5, with TRBD1 as a possible D gene (5 bases). Germline V gene sequence: CDR1 LGHNT, CDR2 FRNRAP. V shed 0 bases and J shed 8 bases, with 5 bases lying between them. The CDR3 runs 12 residues. CDR3 sequence (DNA): TGTGCTAGTGGTTTGGTACAGGATGAGCAGTTCTTC. Encoded protein: CASGLVQDEQFF.